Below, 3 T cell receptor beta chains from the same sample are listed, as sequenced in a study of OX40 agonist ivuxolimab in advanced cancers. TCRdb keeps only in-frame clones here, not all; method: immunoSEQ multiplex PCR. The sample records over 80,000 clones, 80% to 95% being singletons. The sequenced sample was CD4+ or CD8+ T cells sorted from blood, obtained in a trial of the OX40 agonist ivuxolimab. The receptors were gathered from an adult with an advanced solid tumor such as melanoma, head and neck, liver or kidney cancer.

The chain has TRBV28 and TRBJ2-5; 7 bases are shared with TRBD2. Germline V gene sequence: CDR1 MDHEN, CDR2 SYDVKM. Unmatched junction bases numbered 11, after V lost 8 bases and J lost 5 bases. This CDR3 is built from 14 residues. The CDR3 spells CASARGGSQETQYF. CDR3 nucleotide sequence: TGTGCCAGCGCAAGGGGAGGGTCCCAGGAGACCCAGTACTTC. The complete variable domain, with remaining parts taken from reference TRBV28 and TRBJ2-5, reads DVKVTQSSRYLVKRTGEKVFLECVQDMDHENMFWYRQDPGLGLRLIYFSYDVKMKEKGDIPEGYSVSREKKERFSLILESASTNQTSMYLCASARGGSQETQYFGPGTRLLVL.

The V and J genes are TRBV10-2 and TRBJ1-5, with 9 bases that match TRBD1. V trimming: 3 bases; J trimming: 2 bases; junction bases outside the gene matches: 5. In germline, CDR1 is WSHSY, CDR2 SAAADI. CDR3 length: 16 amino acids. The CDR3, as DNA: TGCGCCAGCAGTGACGGACAGGGGCCCCGCAATCAGCCCCAGCATTTT. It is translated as CASSDGQGPRNQPQHF.

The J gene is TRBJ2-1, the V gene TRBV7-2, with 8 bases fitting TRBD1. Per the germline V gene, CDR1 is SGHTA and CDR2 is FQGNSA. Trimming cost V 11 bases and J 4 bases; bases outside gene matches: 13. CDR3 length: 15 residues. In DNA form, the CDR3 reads TGTGCCGCGGGTGGAAAACGGGACAGGTACAATGAGCAGTTCTTC. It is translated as CAAGGKRDRYNEQFF. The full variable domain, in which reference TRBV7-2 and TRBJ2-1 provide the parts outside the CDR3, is GAGVSQSPSNKVTEKGKDVELRCDPISGHTALYWYRQSLGQGLEFLIYFQGNSAPDKSGLPSDRFSAERTGGSVSTLTIQRTQQEDSAVYLCAAGGKRDRYNEQFFGPGTRLTVL.